This T cell receptor beta chain is from a study of blood T cells in healthy people across ages. The overall study: Roughly one uniquely barcoded beta molecule per two T cells was captured. General study points: Versus aged donors, long-lived donors had higher diversity and more naive CD4+ cells. Shifts in expanded clonotypes may have been confounded by donor CMV status, which was unknown.

Germline V CDR1 and CDR2: MDHEN, SYDVKM. V lost 5 bases, J lost 9 bases, and 17 bases lay in between. The CDR3 runs to 14 residues. Comments on this clonotype: The antigen is unknown.

A second PCR, run for about 6 to 11 cycles, used a sample-barcoded 5' primer plus a J-beta primer mix. Individual samples furnished no less than 2.5 million CDR3-containing paired-end reads apiece. MiXCR was run by TCRdb on the 5' RACE reads, yielding one entry per CDR3 protein. The sample records about 670,000 distinct CDR3 sequences, roughly two fifths being singletons. Sequencing input: blood. The sequence derives from an elderly man in good health. The chain combines TRBV28 with TRBJ2-1; D could derive from TRBD1 or TRBD2 (5 bases each). CDR3 sequence: CASSPPTGASEQFF. Here the CDR3 DNA reads TGTGCCAGCAGTCCCCCCACCGGGGCGAGTGAGCAGTTCTTC.